Below, 27 T cell receptor beta chains from the same sample are listed, as sequenced in a study of blood T cell repertoires in COVID-19. Clones were read by immunoSEQ multiplex PCR, and TCRdb kept only the in-frame ones, dropping some. The data contain over 25,000 clones, around 79% of them singletons. The sequenced sample consisted of peripheral blood. The receptors derive from a man aged 80 or over with active or convalescent COVID-19.

The rearrangement joins TRBV10-3 to TRBJ1-3; TRBD1 aligns across 11 bases. Germline V gene sequence: CDR1 ENHRY, CDR2 SYGVKD. This CDR3 contains 18 residues. V was pared by 0 bases and J by 2 bases, with 6 bases of the junction left unmatched. CDR3 residues: CAISESGTGGIAGNTIYF. The CDR3 DNA reads TGTGCCATCAGTGAGTCTGGGACAGGGGGAATCGCTGGAAACACCATATATTTT.

V is TRBV19 and J is TRBJ1-1; tentatively, D is TRBD1 (6 bases). CDR1 is LNHDA and CDR2 is SQIVND in the germline V gene (reference sequence). This CDR3 has 14 amino acids. With 1 base removed from V and 3 bases from J, the gap between germline ends came to 9 bases. The CDR3 region has the DNA TGTGCCAGTAGTATAGCGGACAGCTACACTGAAGCTTTCTTT. It is translated as CASSIADSYTEAFF.

The V gene is TRBV12-5, the J gene TRBJ1-1; tentative D call: TRBD1 (5 bases). The germline V gene has CDR1 LGHNT and CDR2 FRNRAP. The CDR3 spans 14 residues. Trimming stripped 1 base from V and 1 base from J, with 7 bases between. CDR3 nucleotide sequence: TGTGCTAGTGGTTTGGGAAGGGGGAACACTGAAGCTTTCTTT. This translates into CASGLGRGNTEAFF.

V is TRBV28 and J is TRBJ2-4, with 9 bases that match TRBD1. The junction had 2 bases not matched to a gene; V was cut back by 5 bases and J by 6 bases. Germline values: CDR1 MDHEN, CDR2 SYDVKM. There are 13 residues in the CDR3. CDR3: CASSQTGGNIQYF. In nucleotides, the CDR3 is TGTGCCAGCAGTCAGACAGGGGGAAACATTCAGTACTTC.

CDR3 protein: CASRRGFNSNQPQHF. CDR3 coding DNA: TGTGCCAGCAGGCGGGGCTTCAATAGCAATCAGCCCCAGCATTTT. The rearrangement links TRBV28 to TRBJ1-5; maybe TRBD1 (5 bases). Trimming shortened V by 6 bases and J by 0 bases, and 12 bases separated the two germline ends. CDR1 is MDHEN, CDR2 SYDVKM, per germline. CDR3 size: 15 residues.

V usage is TRBV6-4 and J usage is TRBJ1-1, with D tentatively TRBD1 (5 bases). Germline V CDR1 and CDR2: MRHNA, SNTAGT. The CDR3 spans 14 residues. V lost 7 bases and J lost 5, with 17 bases in between. The CDR3: CASKFDSVGTEAFF. The CDR3 coding sequence is TGTGCCAGCAAATTCGACAGTGTGGGGACTGAAGCTTTCTTT.

The chain combines TRBV9 with TRBJ1-3; TRBD1 agrees at 12 bases. CDR1 is SGDLS and CDR2 is YYNGEE in the germline V gene. This CDR3 is built from 15 residues. V shed 3 bases and J 4 bases; nucleotides not matched to a gene: 2. For the CDR3, the DNA is TGTGCCAGCAGCGGGGACAGGGGGCTCGGAAACACCATATATTTT. It codes for CASSGDRGLGNTIYF.

This chain uses TRBV4-2 with TRBJ2-1; 10 bases are shared with TRBD2. The germline CDR1 and CDR2 sequences are LGHNA and YNFKEQ. Trimming at V came to 2 bases and at J to 8 bases, leaving 12 bases not matched to a gene. The length of the CDR3 is 17 residues. The CDR3 sequence: CASSQNKGLAGVHEQFF. The CDR3 bases are TGTGCCAGCAGCCAAAACAAGGGTCTAGCGGGGGTCCATGAGCAGTTCTTC.

The gene calls are TRBV2 and TRBJ1-5, with 8 bases lining up with TRBD1. The germline V gene encodes CDR1 SNHLY and CDR2 FYNNEI. The CDR3 length is 14 residues. With V trimmed by 6 bases and J by 5 bases, 6 bases remained unmatched. The CDR3 spells CASSRADRDQPQHF. Here the CDR3 DNA reads TGTGCCAGCAGCCGGGCGGACAGGGATCAGCCCCAGCATTTT.

The chain combines TRBV11-3 with TRBJ2-2; TRBD1 aligns across 10 bases. Looked up from germline, CDR1 is SGHNT and CDR2 is YENEEA. Losses at the gene ends were 5 bases for V and 6 bases for J; bases not matched to a gene: 6. The CDR3 loop spans 15 amino acids. The CDR3 protein is CASSPTGGIAGELFF. The CDR3 DNA is TGTGCCAGCAGCCCGACAGGGGGCATTGCCGGGGAGCTGTTTTTT.

The chain links TRBV5-1 to TRBJ2-1; 14 positions agree with TRBD2. The CDR3 is 16 residues long. Trimming cost V 4 bases and J 7 bases; bases outside gene matches: 7. CDR1 and CDR2 (germline): SGHRS, YFSETQ. CDR3 loop: CASSTPGLAGVNEQFF. CDR3 DNA sequence: TGCGCCAGCAGCACGCCGGGACTAGCGGGGGTAAATGAGCAGTTCTTC.

This clone was seen only once. This chain uses TRBV5-4 with TRBJ1-1; 7 bases are a match to TRBD1. Germline lookup yields CDR1 SGHNT and CDR2 YYREEE (reference sequence). The junction had 7 bases not matched to a gene; V was cut back by 4 bases and J by 1 base. The CDR3 runs to 15 residues. CDR3: CASSTDRAWNTEAFF. The CDR3 bases are TGTGCCAGCAGCACCGACAGGGCCTGGAACACTGAAGCTTTCTTT.

In this sample, this clone turned up a few times. This chain joins TRBV2 and TRBJ2-5; 8 bases agree with TRBD2. The CDR3 covers 14 residues. Germline lookup yields CDR1 SNHLY and CDR2 FYNNEI. Germline trimming cut 6 bases from V and 2 bases from J; bases unmatched to any gene: 5. Here the CDR3 DNA reads TGTGCCAGCAGGCCGGGGGGGAGGCAAGAGACCCAGTACTTC. As protein: CASRPGGRQETQYF.

The CDR3 coding sequence is TGTGCCAGCAGTCGGGCTAGCGGGATTTCCTACGAGCAGTACTTC. Translation: CASSRASGISYEQYF. J is TRBJ2-7 and V is TRBV28, with 9 bases identical to TRBD2. V lost 5 bases to trimming and J lost 1 base; unmatched junction nucleotides: 6. Germline loops: CDR1 MDHEN, CDR2 SYDVKM. There are 15 residues in the CDR3.

The gene calls are TRBV19 and TRBJ2-3, with 8 bases matching TRBD2. V lost 4 bases and J lost 2; bases outside the gene matches: 5. The CDR3 length is 15 residues. The germline gives CDR1 LNHDA, CDR2 SQIVND (reference sequence). CDR3 sequence: CASSTTSGTTDTQYF. The DNA of the CDR3 is TGTGCCAGTAGTACCACTAGCGGAACCACAGATACGCAGTATTTT.

The chain couples TRBV27 to TRBJ1-2; TRBD1 matches at 8 bases. V lost 6 bases and J lost 3; bases outside the gene matches: 3. This CDR3 contains 13 residues. The germline V gene encodes CDR1 MNHEY and CDR2 SMNVEV (reference sequence). The CDR3, as DNA: TGTGCCAGCAGGACAGGGGCGGACTATGGCTACACCTTC. Translation gives CASRTGADYGYTF.

The rearrangement links TRBV6-6 to TRBJ1-1; possible D gene TRBD1, 6 bases. The CDR3 sequence is 16 residues long. Per the germline V gene, CDR1 is MNHNY and CDR2 is SVGAGI (reference sequence). Trimming pared 2 bases from V and 11 bases from J, leaving 24 bases between. Written as DNA, the CDR3 is TGTGCCAGCAGTTACCCAGTACCTCAACAGGGTATTAGGGCTTTCTTT. Translation: CASSYPVPQQGIRAFF.

CDR3 in amino acids: CASGSLAGGYNEQFF. The CDR3 coding sequence is TGTGCTAGTGGTTCCCTAGCGGGGGGCTACAATGAGCAGTTCTTC. V is TRBV12-5 and J is TRBJ2-1, with 11 bases identical to TRBD2. The trim removed 4 bases at V and 3 bases at J, leaving 2 bases unmatched. The germline CDR1 and CDR2 sequences are LGHNT and FRNRAP. The CDR3 totals 15 residues.

The chain combines TRBV7-2 with TRBJ2-3; 7 bases fit TRBD2. The germline gives CDR1 SGHTA, CDR2 FQGNSA. This CDR3 comprises 16 residues. The J segment lost 3 bases and the V segment lost 3 bases, leaving 9 bases of the junction unmatched. The CDR3 region has the DNA TGTGCCAGCAGCTTGGTCATGGGGGGGGTGACAGATACGCAGTATTTT. This codes for CASSLVMGGVTDTQYF. Drawing the rest from reference TRBV7-2 and TRBJ2-3, the complete variable domain is GAGVSQSPSNKVTEKGKDVELRCDPISGHTALYWYRQSLGQGLEFLIYFQGNSAPDKSGLPSDRFSAERTGGSVSTLTIQRTQQEDSAVYLCASSLVMGGVTDTQYFGPGTRLTVL.

The chain carries TRBV11-2 and TRBJ1-2; D may be TRBD1 (6 bases). Looked up from germline, CDR1 is SGHAT and CDR2 is FQNNGV. Trimming shortened V by 5 bases and J by 6 bases, and 19 bases separated the two germline ends. CDR3 size: 15 residues. The CDR3 nucleotides are TGTGCCAGCAGCACCCGGACAGTTTTATCTAATGGCTACACCTTC. Its protein product is CASSTRTVLSNGYTF.

The chain couples TRBV7-2 to TRBJ1-1; D perhaps matches TRBD1 (6 bases). The CDR3 loop spans 15 amino acids. Per the germline V gene, CDR1 is SGHTA and CDR2 is FQGNSA. V lost 5 bases to trimming and J lost 4 bases, with 17 bases between them. CDR3 residues: CASSPEGTGSTEAFF. The CDR3 DNA reads TGTGCCAGCAGCCCCGAGGGTACAGGGTCCACTGAAGCTTTCTTT.

V is TRBV4-1 and J is TRBJ1-5; D not resolved. Germline V gene sequence: CDR1 MGHRA, CDR2 YSYEKL. V was cut by 2 bases and J by 9 bases, with 14 bases left in between. The CDR3 length is 14 residues. CDR3 sequence (DNA): TGCGCCAGCAGCCAAAGCGGATTAAATGGGCCCCAGCATTTT. Translated: CASSQSGLNGPQHF.

The V call is TRBV28, the J call TRBJ2-1; 7 bases match TRBD2. The CDR3 spans 13 residues. Germline assignment: CDR1 MDHEN and CDR2 SYDVKM. Unmatched junction bases numbered 7, after V lost 7 bases and J lost 7 bases. The CDR3 sequence: CASIARRGNEQFF. The CDR3 DNA follows: TGTGCCAGCATCGCCCGGCGGGGGAATGAGCAGTTCTTC.

The V and J genes are TRBV3-1 (or the pseudogene TRBV3-2) and TRBJ2-2; 8 nucleotides agree with TRBD1. This CDR3 contains 15 residues. Germline CDR1 and CDR2: LGHDT and YNNKEL (reference sequence). Trimming cost V 5 bases and J 7 bases; bases outside gene matches: 9. The CDR3 region is CASSKTGVLVGELFF. The CDR3 nucleotides read TGTGCCAGCAGCAAGACAGGGGTGCTTGTCGGGGAGCTGTTTTTT.

The rearrangement uses TRBV19 and TRBJ2-7, with a weak D call TRBD1 (6 bases). CDR3 length: 14 residues. Germline V gene lookup returns CDR1 LNHDA and CDR2 SQIVND (reference sequence). Trimming stripped 3 bases from V and 3 bases from J, with 12 bases between. CDR3: CASSIGTGYYEQYF. The CDR3 nucleotides read TGTGCCAGTAGTATCGGCACAGGGTACTACGAGCAGTACTTC. Variable domain in full (rest from reference TRBV19 and TRBJ2-7): DGGITQSPKYLFRKEGQNVTLSCEQNLNHDAMYWYRQDPGQGLRLIYYSQIVNDFQKGDIAEGYSVSREKKESFPLTVTSAQKNPTAFYLCASSIGTGYYEQYFGPGTRLTVT.

This chain connects TRBV19 to TRBJ1-1; 8 bases line up with TRBD1. V trimming: 7 bases; J trimming: 1 base; junction bases outside the gene matches: 5. Germline V lookup: CDR1 LNHDA, CDR2 SQIVND (reference sequence). CDR3 length: 14 amino acids. This chain's CDR3 is CASIQGQANTEAFF. The CDR3 DNA sequence: TGTGCCAGTATCCAGGGACAGGCGAACACTGAAGCTTTCTTT.

V usage is TRBV6-6 and J usage is TRBJ1-2; TRBD1 matches at 7 bases. CDR3 size: 14 residues. With 6 bases clipped from V and 4 bases from J, the junction kept 8 bases outside the gene matches. Germline V lookup: CDR1 MNHNY, CDR2 SVGAGI (reference sequence). The CDR3 sequence: CASSGTDRTYGYTF. In DNA form, the CDR3 reads TGTGCCAGCAGCGGGACGGACAGGACCTATGGCTACACCTTC.